This TCR beta chain was documented in a study of shared clonotypes between healthy human individuals (dated by TCRdb to the early 2020s). At the level of the whole study: A few men and a couple of women, aged 18 to 49 years, made up the cohort. Each donor's leukapheresis produced roughly between roughly 0.85 and 10 billion PBMCs. To estimate repertoire size and how much clonotype sharing occurs between individuals, the study deeply sequenced the blood TCR repertoires of five healthy adults. Different laboratories and diverse techniques were used to prepare libraries and sequence TCR repertoires, to increase sequencing depth and limit assay-specific biases. The study at large found these results: Pairwise subsampling indicated that sequencing depth was expected to affect the degree of clonotype sharing among donors. Only blood was sampled, and tissue TCR repertoires likely differ from those in blood. Because the study included a small number of donors, the genetic and exposure-history diversity represented was limited.

At the junction V is shortened by 1 base and J by 6 bases, with 13 bases in between. Including cysteine and phenylalanine, the CDR3 has 14 amino acids. The only DNA kept is the CDR3, 42 bases in frame from the first base. CDR1 and CDR2 were assigned from the germline V gene (reference sequence) as SGHNT and YYREEE. With respect to this clone: The antigen this receptor binds is unknown. No base quality information exists; no much larger clone differs at one position.

The donors were healthy, HIV-negative adults with no recently reported acute infections or vaccinations. All donors were Caucasian adults living in Nashville, Tennessee, USA. In the unsorted samples, some 100 million PBMCs were counted, and genomic DNA was extracted using the QIAamp DNA Blood Mini kit. Blood was collected by leukapheresis, and PBMCs were isolated by Ficoll-Histopaque density gradient centrifugation and then cryopreserved in liquid nitrogen vapor phase. Using the deep immunoSEQ assay, TCR CDR3 regions were amplified from genomic DNA by multiplex PCR. Extracted genomic DNA from each cell subset was spread evenly across all wells of several immunoSEQ 96-well plates, with each plate serving as a replicate. For unsorted PBMC, each replicate PCR was loaded with roughly 330 ng genomic DNA, equivalent to tens of thousands of T cell genomes. Ten immunoSEQ deep assay plates were used to sequence the unsorted PBMC genomic DNA. Purified libraries were quantified with a Qubit 3.0 fluorometer, sized on a Bioanalyzer 2100, and re-quantified with the KAPA Library Quantification kit. Every immunoSEQ 96-well plate was sequenced on a dedicated single-read 150-cycle Illumina NextSeq 550 flow cell. The authors' analysis ran thus. The immunoSEQ output contained only junctional sequences without quality scores, so filtering could not match that applied to full-length reads. To assign V/J genes and CDR3, sequences were annotated against IMGT germline references using PyIR, a Python wrapper for IgBLAST v1.9. Any read was removed if the V/J assignment was weak (E-value above 1e-6), the CDR3 was missing, or the read contained stop codons, out-of-frame junctions, or ambiguous translated residues. V3J clonotypes were defined as sequences sharing an identical inferred V gene, J gene, and CDR3 amino acid sequence. Percentage overlap between repertoires was calculated by dividing the number of shared unique clonotypes by the size of the smaller repertoire. Richness of each repertoire was evaluated using RTK rarefaction, the Chao1 estimator, and Recon v2.1 estimates of unobserved clonotypes. TCRdb took this table from immuneACCESS and kept in-frame rearrangements with V and J called. Such tables lack part of the clones; where checked against another copy, unresolved V genes explain under half of the gap, and the rest is unexplained. Clone size and V and J calls were adopted from that table, with D and trimming inferred from the DNA. Within this sample are about half a million clones, with around 75% of them counted one time only. The top ten clones comprise 13% of the sample.

The chain joins TRBV5-4 to TRBJ1-2, with TRBD1 as a weak D call on 6 bases. The clonotype comes from a middle-aged woman in good health. Some clones in this sample may be carry-over from other donors' samples. Sequencing input: PBMCs. The sequenced DNA is TGTGCCAGCAGCTTGTCAGGGGCGTTAGATGGCTACACCTTC. Its amino acids are CASSLSGALDGYTF.